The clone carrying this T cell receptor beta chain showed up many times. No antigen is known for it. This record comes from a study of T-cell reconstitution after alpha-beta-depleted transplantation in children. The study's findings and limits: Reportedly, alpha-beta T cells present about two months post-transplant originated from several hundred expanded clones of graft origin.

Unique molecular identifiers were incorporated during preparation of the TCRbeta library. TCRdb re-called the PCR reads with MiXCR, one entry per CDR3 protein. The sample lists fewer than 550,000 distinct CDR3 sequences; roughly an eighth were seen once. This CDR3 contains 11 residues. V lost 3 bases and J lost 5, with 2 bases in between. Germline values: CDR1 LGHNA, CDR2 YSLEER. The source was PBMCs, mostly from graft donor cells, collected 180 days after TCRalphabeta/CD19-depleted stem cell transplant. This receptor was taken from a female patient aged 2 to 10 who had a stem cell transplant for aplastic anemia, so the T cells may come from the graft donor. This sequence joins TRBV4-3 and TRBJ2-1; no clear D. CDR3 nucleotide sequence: TGCGCCAGCAGCCAGCACAATGAGCAGTTCTTC. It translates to CASSQHNEQFF.